The subject of this entry is one TCR beta chain. Its specificity is not known. Germline DNA was also extracted, and blood RNA was taken from unsorted whole blood. Patients showed chronic HBV infection and an absence of prior treatment. These data originate in a study of tumor-infiltrating lymphocytes in primary liver carcinoma. Findings and caveats of the study: Being bulk and unsorted, samples allowed no CD4+ and CD8+ repertoire comparison.

Production of TCR beta cDNA used roughly 480 ng total RNA together with a constant-region primer. Amplification in three nested multiplex PCR rounds with slightly modified ARM-PCR gave rise to TCR beta libraries. TCRdb fed the multiplex PCR reads into MiXCR, producing one record per CDR3 protein. The table includes fewer than 250,000 distinct CDR3 sequences, around 60% detected once. The clonotype comes from a woman aged 55-70 years with primary liver carcinoma and hepatitis B virus infection. Sequenced sample: peripheral blood.

The CDR3 DNA is TGTGCCAGCATTGCCTTGGGTGACAACTCCTACAATGAGCAGTTCTTC. As protein: CASIALGDNSYNEQFF. This rearrangement joins TRBV6-1 to TRBJ2-1; no clear D. Germline V gene data show CDR1 as MNHNS and CDR2 as SASEGT. CDR3 length: 16 amino acids. The ends were cut back, 7 bases at V and 0 bases at J, with 16 bases in the middle.